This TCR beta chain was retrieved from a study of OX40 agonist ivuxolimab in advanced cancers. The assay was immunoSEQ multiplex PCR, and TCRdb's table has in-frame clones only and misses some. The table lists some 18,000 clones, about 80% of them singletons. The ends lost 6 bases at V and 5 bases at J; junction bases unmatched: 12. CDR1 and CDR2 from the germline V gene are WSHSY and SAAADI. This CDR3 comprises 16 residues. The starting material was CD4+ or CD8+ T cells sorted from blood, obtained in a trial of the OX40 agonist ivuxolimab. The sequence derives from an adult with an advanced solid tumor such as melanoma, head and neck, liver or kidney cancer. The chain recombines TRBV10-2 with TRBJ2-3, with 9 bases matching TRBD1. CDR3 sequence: CASRDRGTGLKDTQYF. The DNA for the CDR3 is TGCGCCAGCAGGGATCGCGGGACAGGGCTTAAAGATACGCAGTATTTT.